Following are 22 T cell receptor beta chains from one sample sequenced in a study of T cell repertoires in cytomegalovirus infection. TCRdb used MiXCR to reprocess the reads, holding one entry per CDR3 protein. The data show around 900,000 distinct CDR3 sequences, roughly 30% seen once. Antigen specificity for these receptors is unknown. The starting material was cultured CD8+ T cells from PBMCs, obtained from culture after CMV antigen stimulation. The receptors were gathered from a human donor in good health (CMV status not recorded). Some clones in this sample may be carry-over from other donors' samples.

This clonotype was seen many times. The V and J genes are TRBV7-6 and TRBJ2-1; maybe TRBD1 (6 bases). The V and J ends lost 0 bases and 7 bases respectively, with 10 bases between them. This CDR3 is 14 amino acids long. CDR1 SGHVS and CDR2 FNYEAQ come from the germline V gene. CDR3 DNA: TGTGCCAGCAGCTTAGCAAGGGGGAAAAATGAGCAGTTCTTC. Protein: CASSLARGKNEQFF.

This clonotype turned up a few times. The chain employs TRBV15 and TRBJ2-3; no clear D. V dropped 5 bases and J dropped 2 bases, with 8 bases sitting between them. The CDR3 covers 13 residues. Germline loops: CDR1 LNHNV, CDR2 YYDKDF (reference sequence). CDR3 in amino acids: CATSPDVTDTQYF. Written as DNA, the CDR3 is TGTGCCACCAGCCCCGACGTCACAGATACGCAGTATTTT.

CDR3 protein: CASSVDRGPSYGYTF. CDR3 in DNA: TGTGCCAGCAGCGTCGACAGGGGGCCCTCCTATGGCTACACCTTC. V is TRBV9 and J is TRBJ1-2; 10 bases match TRBD1. CDR1 and CDR2 (germline): SGDLS, YYNGEE. This CDR3 spans 15 amino acids. V shed 2 bases and J 4 bases; nucleotides not matched to a gene: 5.

This clonotype was found many times. The rearrangement joins TRBV7-2 to TRBJ2-7, with TRBD1 matching over 7 bases. The germline V gene has CDR1 SGHTA and CDR2 FQGNSA. The CDR3 runs 15 residues. V shed 6 bases and J 3 bases; nucleotides not matched to a gene: 11. Here the CDR3 reads CASSLGVGGDYEQYF. The CDR3 bases are TGTGCCAGCAGTCTTGGGGTAGGGGGCGACTACGAGCAGTACTTC. Supplemented by reference TRBV7-2 and TRBJ2-7, the full variable domain reads GAGVSQSPSNKVTEKGKDVELRCDPISGHTALYWYRQSLGQGLEFLIYFQGNSAPDKSGLPSDRFSAERTGGSVSTLTIQRTQQEDSAVYLCASSLGVGGDYEQYFGPGTRLTVT.

V usage is TRBV27 and J usage is TRBJ1-5; D unclear. The CDR3 has 13 amino acids. Germline loops: CDR1 MNHEY, CDR2 SMNVEV (reference sequence). The V end lost 3 bases, the J end lost 7 bases, and 10 bases lay between the germline ends. Here the CDR3 reads CASSLGIWQPQHF. The CDR3 DNA reads TGTGCCAGCAGTTTGGGGATATGGCAGCCCCAGCATTTT.

This clonotype was counted between two and nine times. The chain is built from TRBV3-1 and TRBJ2-2, with 9 bases lining up with TRBD1. Germline V gene data show CDR1 as LGHDT and CDR2 as YNNKEL (reference sequence). CDR3 size: 20 residues. The V and J ends lost 5 bases and 6 bases, in that order; junction bases with no gene match: 22. The CDR3 protein is CASSTIYRGPEPRLPGELFF. The CDR3, as DNA: TGTGCCAGCAGCACTATCTACAGGGGGCCGGAGCCACGTCTACCCGGGGAGCTGTTTTTT.

The V and J genes are TRBV4-1 and TRBJ2-3; 9 bases map to TRBD1. J lost 12 bases, V lost 3 bases, and 4 bases had no gene match. The V gene's germline CDR1 is MGHRA and CDR2 YSYEKL. The CDR3 has 12 amino acids. The CDR3 nucleotides read TGCGCCAGCAGCCATCCGGGACAGGGCCAGTATTTT. This sequence encodes CASSHPGQGQYF.

The V gene is TRBV19, the J gene TRBJ2-7; 9 nucleotides match TRBD1. The CDR3 is made up of 12 amino acids. The V segment lost 8 bases and the J segment 6 bases; nucleotides outside the gene matches: 5. Germline-derived CDR1 and CDR2 are LNHDA and SQIVND (reference sequence). CDR3 sequence (DNA): TGTGCCAGTGCGGGACAGGGCGGCGAGCAGTACTTC. As protein: CASAGQGGEQYF.

The rearrangement links TRBV7-9 to TRBJ2-7; D is possibly TRBD1 or TRBD2 (5 bases each). The V gene's germline CDR1 is SEHNR and CDR2 FQNEAQ (reference sequence). V was trimmed by 4 bases and J by 3 bases, leaving 16 bases between them. CDR3 size: 15 residues. The CDR3 spells CASSSTGTDRYEQYF. DNA for the CDR3: TGTGCCAGCAGCTCGACCGGGACGGACCGCTACGAGCAGTACTTC.

As to this clonotype: Given a much more abundant clone one base away, this may be a read error. The chain uses TRBV7-6 and TRBJ2-1, with D uncertain. The germline CDR1 and CDR2 sequences are SGHVS and FNYEAQ. V was pared by 7 bases and J by 6 bases, with 13 bases between. The CDR3 contains 13 residues. Here the CDR3 reads CASNPGRINEQFF. The CDR3, as DNA: TGTGCCAGCAATCCAGGACGGATCAATGAGCAGTTCTTC.

The CDR3 region is CASSPWQNTEAFF. The CDR3 DNA is TGTGCCAGCAGTCCATGGCAGAACACTGAAGCTTTCTTT. The chain joins TRBV6-1 to TRBJ1-1; D unclear. The CDR3 is made up of 13 amino acids. Germline V lookup: CDR1 MNHNS, CDR2 SASEGT. Trimming took 5 bases from V and 1 from J, leaving 8 bases between them.

A word on this clonotype: A much larger clone lies a single base off, so this may be a read error. This sequence joins TRBV2 and TRBJ1-1, with TRBD1 matching 9 bases. Germline CDR1 reads SNHLY; CDR2 reads FYNNEI. V trimming: 11 bases; J trimming: 3 bases; junction bases outside the gene matches: 1. The CDR3 is 11 amino acids. The CDR3 protein is CAGDRDTEAFF. DNA for the CDR3: TGTGCCGGGGACAGGGACACTGAAGCTTTCTTT.

The chain carries TRBV4-3 and TRBJ1-1, with D uncertain. The V gene lost 1 base and the J gene lost 0 bases, with 9 bases spanning the gap. Germline values: CDR1 LGHNA, CDR2 YSLEER. The CDR3 consists of 15 residues. In DNA form, the CDR3 reads TGCGCCAGCAGCCAAGTAGTGGGCTTGAACACTGAAGCTTTCTTT. Its protein product is CASSQVVGLNTEAFF.

The chain combines TRBV5-1 with TRBJ1-4, with D possibly being TRBD1 (5 bases). The germline V gene encodes CDR1 SGHRS and CDR2 YFSETQ. V was pared by 4 bases and J by 8 bases, with 18 bases between. This CDR3 has 15 amino acids. The CDR3 DNA reads as TGCGCCAGCAGCCGGGGCGGGTTTGTAGAGGAAAAACTGTTTTTT. Translated: CASSRGGFVEEKLFF.

The chain carries TRBV28 and TRBJ2-2, with D maybe TRBD2 (5 bases). In germline, CDR1 is MDHEN, CDR2 SYDVKM. CDR3 size: 20 residues. V lost 1 base to trimming and J lost 2 bases, with 23 bases between them. CDR3 DNA: TGTGCCAGCAGTTTATTAACCGGGGAGATACCGTCCACTAACACCGGGGAGCTGTTTTTT. Translation: CASSLLTGEIPSTNTGELFF.

The chain has TRBV7-9 and TRBJ2-7, with D possibly being TRBD2 (6 bases). The germline gives CDR1 SEHNR, CDR2 FQNEAQ (reference sequence). V was cut by 8 bases and J by 2 bases, with 13 bases left in between. CDR3 size: 13 residues. In DNA, the CDR3 is TGTGCCAGCGGACCTACGGGGGCCTACGAGCAGTACTTC. Its protein product is CASGPTGAYEQYF.

This clonotype appeared a few times. The chain uses TRBV10-3 and TRBJ1-1; no definite D call. With 2 bases removed from V and 4 bases from J, the gap between germline ends came to 8 bases. Germline assignment: CDR1 ENHRY and CDR2 SYGVKD. This CDR3 is 13 amino acids long. CDR3 coding DNA: TGTGCCATCAGTGAGGCCGGATCCACTGAAGCTTTCTTT. Translated, it gives CAISEAGSTEAFF.

The CDR3 spells CASSFRGSRGEQFF. The CDR3 DNA reads as TGTGCCAGCAGTTTTCGGGGAAGTAGGGGGGAGCAGTTCTTC. V is TRBV27 and J is TRBJ2-1; weak D call: TRBD1 (6 bases). Trimming pared 3 bases from V and 10 bases from J, leaving 16 bases between. In germline, CDR1 is MNHEY, CDR2 SMNVEV (reference sequence). The CDR3 consists of 14 residues.

The V call is TRBV28, the J call TRBJ1-4; 9 bases line up with TRBD1. CDR1 MDHEN and CDR2 SYDVKM come from the germline V gene. CDR3 size: 16 residues. Germline trimming cut 3 bases from V and 4 bases from J; bases unmatched to any gene: 6. The DNA of the CDR3 is TGTGCCAGCAGTTTCGACAGGGGGGGGAATAATGAAAAACTGTTTTTT. Translating it yields CASSFDRGGNNEKLFF. Together with reference TRBV28 and TRBJ1-4, the CDR3 gives the full variable domain: DVKVTQSSRYLVKRTGEKVFLECVQDMDHENMFWYRQDPGLGLRLIYFSYDVKMKEKGDIPEGYSVSREKKERFSLILESASTNQTSMYLCASSFDRGGNNEKLFFGSGTQLSVL.

The sample holds a few counts of this clonotype. This sequence joins TRBV20-1 and TRBJ1-2; D possibly corresponds to TRBD1 (6 bases). With 0 bases removed from V and 5 bases from J, the gap between germline ends came to 10 bases. Germline assignment: CDR1 DFQATT and CDR2 SNEGSKA (reference sequence). CDR3 size: 13 residues. The CDR3 region has the DNA TGCAGTGCTAGAGATGAGGGGGAGTATGGCTACACCTTC. Translation: CSARDEGEYGYTF.

This chain joins TRBV6-8 and TRBJ2-2, with 7 bases identical to TRBD1. This CDR3 has 17 amino acids. CDR1 MNHGY and CDR2 SAAAGT come from the germline V gene. Trimming at V came to 6 bases and at J to 1 base, leaving 11 bases not matched to a gene. CDR3 DNA sequence: TGTGCCAGCAGCCCCGACCAGACAGGGTTGAACACCGGGGAGCTGTTTTTT. Amino acids: CASSPDQTGLNTGELFF.

This chain connects TRBV27 to TRBJ2-3; 14 nucleotides line up with TRBD2. V lost 4 bases, J lost 5 bases, and 8 bases stayed unmatched. Germline V gene sequence: CDR1 MNHEY, CDR2 SMNVEV (reference sequence). CDR3 size: 17 residues. The CDR3 DNA reads as TGTGCCAGCAGTTCGGGACTAGCGGGGGCACACAGAGATACGCAGTATTTT. Translation: CASSSGLAGAHRDTQYF.